One sample yielded the 20 T cell receptor beta chains listed below, sequenced in a study of a mutant IDH1 vaccine in newly diagnosed glioma. Their antigen targets remain unknown. Sequencing was performed with immunoSEQ multiplex PCR; in TCRdb, only in-frame clones are kept and a portion is missing. The table has roughly 48,000 clones, about 91% seen once; the top ten hold under 2.5%. Noted time point: week 11, during vaccination. Doses comprised 300 ug of mutant IDH1 20-mer peptide each, plus topical imiquimod. The sequencing here drew on PBMCs, taken from a glioma patient whose treatment included an IDH1 peptide vaccine. These receptors were taken from a man between 45 and 60 years old with glioma.

The chain combines TRBV9 with TRBJ2-3; D may be TRBD2 (6 bases). The length of the CDR3 is 15 residues. V lost 0 bases and J lost 5, with 13 bases in between. Germline assignment: CDR1 SGDLS and CDR2 YYNGEE. The CDR3 reads CASSVVGSDRDTQYF. The CDR3 region has the DNA TGTGCCAGCAGCGTAGTCGGGAGCGATCGAGATACGCAGTATTTT.

The chain joins TRBV7-8 to TRBJ2-7; D is undetermined. The CDR3 is 13 residues long. In germline, CDR1 is SGHVS, CDR2 FQNEAQ. V was shortened by 6 bases and J by 4 bases, with 13 bases between the two germline ends. CDR3 sequence: CASRAGPLYEQYF. The CDR3 DNA sequence: TGTGCCAGCAGAGCCGGGCCCCTTTACGAGCAGTACTTC.

The chain carries TRBV30 and TRBJ2-2; D ambiguous. With 4 bases removed from V and 1 base from J, the gap between germline ends came to 7 bases. The CDR3 length is 13 residues. The germline gives CDR1 GTSNPN, CDR2 SVGIG (reference sequence). CDR3 loop: CAWNNQNTGELFF. The CDR3 nucleotides are TGTGCCTGGAACAATCAGAACACCGGGGAGCTGTTTTTT.

The chain recombines TRBV2 with TRBJ2-7; a weak D match, TRBD1 (5 bases). The germline V and J ends were trimmed by 5 bases and 0 bases, with 11 bases remaining between them. This CDR3 region has 14 residues. Germline loops: CDR1 SNHLY, CDR2 FYNNEI. The CDR3 nucleotides read TGTGCCAGCAGTTCAGGGCCGAGCTCCTACGAGCAGTACTTC. Its protein is CASSSGPSSYEQYF.

This sequence joins TRBV30 and TRBJ1-1, with D unresolved. The CDR3 consists of 15 residues. With 8 bases removed from V and 0 bases from J, the gap between germline ends came to 19 bases. Germline CDR1 is GTSNPN and CDR2 is SVGIG (reference sequence). The CDR3 DNA sequence: TGTGCCCAGGTGGCAGACGCCGTAATGAACACTGAAGCTTTCTTT. This sequence encodes CAQVADAVMNTEAFF. Using reference TRBV30 and TRBJ1-1 for the parts outside the CDR3, the full variable domain is SQTIHQWPATLVQPVGSPLSLECTVEGTSNPNLYWYRQAAGRGLQLLFYSVGIGQISSEVPQNLSASRPQDRQFILSSKKLLLSDSGFYLCAQVADAVMNTEAFFGQGTRLTVV.

The rearrangement joins TRBV4-1 to TRBJ1-4, with unresolved D. Germline V gene lookup returns CDR1 MGHRA and CDR2 YSYEKL. V was pared by 1 base and J by 3 bases, with 9 bases between. This CDR3 has 15 residues. CDR3 loop: CASSQGHGANEKLFF. In DNA form, the CDR3 reads TGCGCCAGCAGCCAAGGACACGGGGCTAATGAAAAACTGTTTTTT.

The chain recombines TRBV5-6 with TRBJ2-3; D tentatively fits TRBD1 or TRBD2 (5 bases each). V was clipped by 4 bases and J by 6 bases, with 15 bases between them. Germline CDR1 SGHDT, CDR2 YYEEEE. The CDR3 runs 14 residues. The CDR3 nucleotides read TGTGCCAGCAGCGCGACGGGACCCACCGATACGCAGTATTTT. This sequence encodes CASSATGPTDTQYF.

V usage is TRBV29-1 and J usage is TRBJ2-1; D is possibly TRBD2 (6 bases). Per the germline V gene, CDR1 is SQVTM and CDR2 is ANQGSEA. There are 14 residues in the CDR3. V shed 3 bases and J shed 7 bases, with 16 bases lying between them. The CDR3 loop reads CSVDRKGLGNEQFF. CDR3 DNA sequence: TGCAGCGTTGATAGGAAGGGACTGGGGAATGAGCAGTTCTTC.

This clone was detected only once. CDR3 in DNA: TGTGCCAGCAGGGTTGTTAGCAATCAGCCCCAGCATTTT. Translated: CASRVVSNQPQHF. The chain joins TRBV28 to TRBJ1-5, with unresolved D. Germline CDR1 reads MDHEN; CDR2 reads SYDVKM. The CDR3 covers 13 residues. Trimming took off 6 bases at V and 0 bases at J, with 6 bases between the two ends.

This rearrangement joins TRBV9 to TRBJ1-1; D remains ambiguous. V lost 6 bases and J 0 bases, leaving 9 bases between the germline ends. From germline, CDR1 is SGDLS and CDR2 YYNGEE. This CDR3 region has 13 residues. CDR3 sequence (DNA): TGTGCCAGCACCAGGTCTATGAACACTGAAGCTTTCTTT. Protein: CASTRSMNTEAFF.

CDR3 DNA: TGTGCCAGCAGCTTAGCGGGCTCTGGAAACACCATATATTTT. As protein: CASSLAGSGNTIYF. The rearrangement joins TRBV7-2 to TRBJ1-3; the D is unclear. The V gene's germline CDR1 is SGHTA and CDR2 FQGNSA. The V and J ends lost 0 bases and 0 bases respectively, with 3 bases between them. The CDR3 is 14 amino acids. Full variable domain (rest looked up from reference TRBV7-2 and TRBJ1-3): GAGVSQSPSNKVTEKGKDVELRCDPISGHTALYWYRQSLGQGLEFLIYFQGNSAPDKSGLPSDRFSAERTGGSVSTLTIQRTQQEDSAVYLCASSLAGSGNTIYFGEGSWLTVV.

The CDR3 here is CASSLATGDSSYEQYF. The CDR3 nucleotides are TGCGCCAGCAGCTTGGCGACTGGGGACAGCTCCTACGAGCAGTACTTC. The chain has TRBV5-1 and TRBJ2-7; 7 bases are shared with TRBD1. There are 16 residues in the CDR3. The germline V gene has CDR1 SGHRS and CDR2 YFSETQ. The junction had 6 bases not matched to a gene; V was cut back by 0 bases and J by 0 bases. The full variable domain, rest sourced from reference TRBV5-1 and TRBJ2-7, is KAGVTQTPRYLIKTRGQQVTLSCSPISGHRSVSWYQQTPGQGLQFLFEYFSETQRNKGNFPGRFSGRQFSNSRSEMNVSTLELGDSALYLCASSLATGDSSYEQYFGPGTRLTVT.

The chain combines TRBV27 with TRBJ1-1, with D unclear. V dropped 4 bases and J dropped 10 bases, with 10 bases sitting between them. CDR1 is MNHEY, CDR2 SMNVEV, per germline (reference sequence). CDR3 size: 11 residues. The CDR3 nucleotides are TGTGCCAGCAGTTACCGGGAGCGAGCTTTCTTT. This translates into CASSYRERAFF.

CDR3 protein: CASKPRDGYGYTF. The CDR3 DNA is TGCGCCAGCAAACCTAGGGACGGCTATGGCTACACCTTC. The chain employs TRBV5-1 and TRBJ1-2; D is perhaps TRBD1 (5 bases). The CDR3 is 13 residues long. V shed 6 bases and J shed 4 bases, with 13 bases lying between them. The germline gives CDR1 SGHRS, CDR2 YFSETQ.

The gene calls are TRBV7-2 and TRBJ2-1; D might be TRBD1 (5 bases). Trimming pared 4 bases from V and 0 bases from J, leaving 10 bases between. The germline V gene has CDR1 SGHTA and CDR2 FQGNSA. The CDR3 contains 15 residues. Written as DNA, the CDR3 is TGTGCCAGCAGCTCTGGACACGGCTCCTACAATGAGCAGTTCTTC. Translation gives CASSSGHGSYNEQFF. The full variable domain, with the rest looked up from reference TRBV7-2 and TRBJ2-1, is GAGVSQSPSNKVTEKGKDVELRCDPISGHTALYWYRQSLGQGLEFLIYFQGNSAPDKSGLPSDRFSAERTGGSVSTLTIQRTQQEDSAVYLCASSSGHGSYNEQFFGPGTRLTVL.

The chain couples TRBV18 to TRBJ1-1, with a weak D call TRBD1 (5 bases). The CDR3 spans 14 residues. Germline CDR1 KGHSH, CDR2 LQKENI. Trimming removed 3 bases from V and 1 base from J, with 9 bases in between. The DNA of the CDR3 is TGTGCCAGCTCACCTAAGACAGAGAACACTGAAGCTTTCTTT. Residues: CASSPKTENTEAFF.

V gene TRBV9 combines with J gene TRBJ2-5; tentative D call: TRBD2 (6 bases). V dropped 3 bases and J dropped 2 bases, with 17 bases sitting between them. CDR3 length equals 16 residues. From germline, CDR1 is SGDLS and CDR2 YYNGEE. The CDR3 bases are TGTGCCAGCAGCGCGTTGGGGGGAAGGGTACAAGAGACCCAGTACTTC. Translated: CASSALGGRVQETQYF.

The chain employs TRBV4-1 and TRBJ2-7, with D unclear. The germline V gene has CDR1 MGHRA and CDR2 YSYEKL. With 0 bases removed from V and 5 bases from J, the gap between germline ends came to 8 bases. This CDR3 comprises 13 residues. The CDR3 DNA is TGCGCCAGCAGCCAAGACCCCCCAGACGAGCAGTACTTC. This codes for CASSQDPPDEQYF.

The V gene is TRBV5-3, the J gene TRBJ2-7; D perhaps matches TRBD2 (5 bases). TRBV5-3 is classed as an ORF, of uncertain function. The CDR3 consists of 17 residues. The ends were cut back, 0 bases at V and 5 bases at J, with 21 bases in the middle. CDR3 coding DNA: TGTGCCAGAAGCTTGGTTTTAAGGACTCGAACTATAAACGAGCAGTACTTC. Translated: CARSLVLRTRTINEQYF.

The gene calls are TRBV14 and TRBJ1-2; no firm D call. Looked up from germline, CDR1 is SGHDN and CDR2 is FVKESK. The V end lost 4 bases, the J end lost 7 bases, and 10 bases lay between the germline ends. The CDR3 sequence is 12 residues long. CDR3 DNA sequence: TGTGCCAGCAGCCCCTATGGAAGTGGCTACACCTTC. Translating gives CASSPYGSGYTF.